A single sample is the source of the 14 T cell receptor beta chains below, sequenced in a study of T cell repertoires in cytomegalovirus infection. TCRdb independently ran MiXCR on the reads; one entry per CDR3 protein. The data contain tens of thousands of distinct CDR3 sequences, roughly 20% of them singletons. Their specific antigens are unknown. This material consisted of CD8+ T cells from cultured PBMCs, taken from culture after CMV antigen stimulation. The receptor source for this set is a human donor in good health (CMV status not recorded). Some clones in this sample may be carry-over from other donors' samples.

CDR3 DNA: TGTGCCAGCAGTTTCGGAGGGTATGACACTGAAGCTTTCTTT. It translates to CASSFGGYDTEAFF. V is TRBV12-3 or TRBV12-4 and J is TRBJ1-1; the D is unclear. V was cut by 3 bases and J by 3 bases, with 11 bases left in between. This CDR3 has 14 amino acids.

The CDR3 is CASSLAVGGPNLLDYGYTF. The CDR3 DNA follows: TGTGCCAGCAGCTTAGCGGTGGGGGGTCCGAACTTATTAGACTATGGCTACACCTTC. The gene calls are TRBV7-8 and TRBJ1-2, with D possibly matching TRBD1 (5 bases). The V end was cut by 0 bases, the J end by 3 bases, with 23 bases between. The CDR3 extends over 19 amino acids. Germline CDR1 and CDR2: SGHVS and FQNEAQ. Full variable domain (outside the CDR3, taken from reference TRBV7-8 and TRBJ1-2): GAGVSQSPRYKVAKRGQDVALRCDPISGHVSLFWYQQALGQGPEFLTYFQNEAQLDKSGLPSDRFFAERPEGSVSTLKIQRTQQEDSAVYLCASSLAVGGPNLLDYGYTFGSGTRLTVV.

This clonotype was seen a few times. This sequence joins TRBV20-1 and TRBJ1-1; D possibly corresponds to TRBD1 (5 bases). Germline V gene sequence: CDR1 DFQATT, CDR2 SNEGSKA (reference sequence). CDR3 size: 12 residues. V was cut by 6 bases and J by 3 bases, with 11 bases left in between. The CDR3 loop reads CSAPPGYTEAFF. CDR3 DNA sequence: TGCAGTGCCCCACCAGGGTACACTGAAGCTTTCTTT.

This clonotype came up many times. V is TRBV4-1 and J is TRBJ2-1; maybe TRBD1 (5 bases). Germline V gene sequence: CDR1 MGHRA, CDR2 YSYEKL. V was trimmed by 0 bases and J by 8 bases, leaving 17 bases between them. The CDR3 totals 16 residues. The DNA of the CDR3 is TGCGCCAGCAGCCAAGAAGGTACAGGTATCAATTATGAGCAGTTCTTC. Amino acid sequence: CASSQEGTGINYEQFF.

There are a few counts of this clonotype. The CDR3 DNA is TGTGCCAGCCGAACGTGGGGGGAAGGCCAGCCCCAGCATTTT. It specifies CASRTWGEGQPQHF. The chain has TRBV2 and TRBJ1-5; D possibly corresponds to TRBD1 (5 bases). Germline V gene sequence: CDR1 SNHLY, CDR2 FYNNEI. With 8 bases removed from V and 7 bases from J, the gap between germline ends came to 18 bases. This CDR3 has 14 amino acids.

This clonotype occurred many times. The chain joins TRBV12-3 or TRBV12-4 to TRBJ1-4; D is undetermined. V shed 6 bases and J shed 5 bases, with 16 bases lying between them. CDR3 length: 15 residues. CDR3 in amino acids: CASSLGWGENEKLFF. The CDR3 nucleotides read TGTGCCAGCAGCCTGGGGTGGGGAGAGAATGAAAAACTGTTTTTT.

This clonotype was seen more than once but under ten times. The CDR3 DNA reads as TGCAGCGTTTATGGGTTGCTCGGACAGAAGTCGTATGGCTACACCTTC. Protein: CSVYGLLGQKSYGYTF. This chain links TRBV29-1 with TRBJ1-2, with a tentative D call TRBD1 (6 bases). V shed 5 bases and J shed 5 bases, with 24 bases lying between them. Germline loops: CDR1 SQVTM, CDR2 ANQGSEA. This CDR3 region has 16 residues.

The chain employs TRBV7-9 and TRBJ2-5; D is perhaps TRBD1 or TRBD2 (6 bases each). CDR1 is SEHNR, CDR2 FQNEAQ, per germline (reference sequence). V was trimmed by 1 base and J by 5 bases, leaving 14 bases between them. This CDR3 contains 15 residues. This CDR3 reads CASSLGWGARETQYF. CDR3 DNA: TGTGCCAGCAGCTTAGGTTGGGGGGCCAGGGAGACCCAGTACTTC.

The J gene is TRBJ1-2, the V gene TRBV25-1; the match to TRBD1 covers 12 bases. Germline-derived CDR1 and CDR2 are MGHDK and SYGVNS. The CDR3 is 15 residues long. J was trimmed by 5 bases and V by 5 bases; bases with no gene match: 6. This CDR3 reads CASSQGDRGPYGYTF. DNA for the CDR3: TGTGCCAGCAGTCAGGGGGACAGGGGGCCTTATGGCTACACCTTC.

The chain couples TRBV7-9 to TRBJ1-2; 7 bases are a match to TRBD1. J lost 7 bases, V lost 5 bases, and 13 bases had no gene match. The CDR3 covers 15 residues. Germline CDR1 SEHNR, CDR2 FQNEAQ (reference sequence). CDR3 nucleotide sequence: TGTGCCAGCAGCCCAGAGGGAGTAGGGGGCAGTGGCTACACCTTC. Its translation is CASSPEGVGGSGYTF.

The V call is TRBV6-6, the J call TRBJ1-5; D is uncertain. Germline V gene data show CDR1 as MNHNY and CDR2 as SVGAGI (reference sequence). The CDR3 is 14 residues long. Trimming took 3 bases from V and 7 from J, leaving 13 bases between them. The DNA for the CDR3 is TGTGCCAGCAGTTATTTAACAGTGCGGCAGCCCCAGCATTTT. It codes for CASSYLTVRQPQHF.

The chain has TRBV4-1 and TRBJ1-1, with D uncertain. The germline gives CDR1 MGHRA, CDR2 YSYEKL. The V end lost 0 bases, the J end lost 0 bases, and 8 bases lay between the germline ends. The CDR3 extends over 15 amino acids. The CDR3 DNA follows: TGCGCCAGCAGCCAAGAGCCCAGGCTGAACACTGAAGCTTTCTTT. Translated, it gives CASSQEPRLNTEAFF.

V is TRBV6-2 or TRBV6-3 and J is TRBJ2-7, with 8 positions matching TRBD2. Germline CDR1 MNHEY, CDR2 SVGEGT. Trimming took 5 bases from V and 0 from J; bases not matched to a gene: 6. The CDR3 is 15 residues long. This CDR3 reads CASSSGGASSYEQYF. The CDR3 bases are TGTGCCAGCAGTAGCGGGGGTGCGAGCTCCTACGAGCAGTACTTC.

A few counts support this clonotype. The V and J genes are TRBV12-5 and TRBJ1-2, with unresolved D. This CDR3 contains 12 residues. The ends were cut back, 4 bases at V and 2 bases at J, with 5 bases in the middle. Germline V gives CDR1 LGHNT, CDR2 FRNRAP. The CDR3 coding sequence is TGTGCTAGTGGTTCTCAGAACTATGGCTACACCTTC. Protein product: CASGSQNYGYTF. Combining the CDR3 with reference TRBV12-5 and TRBJ1-2 gives the whole variable domain DARVTQTPRHKVTEMGQEVTMRCQPILGHNTVFWYRQTMMQGLELLAYFRNRAPLDDSGMPKDRFSAEMPDATLATLKIQPSEPRDSAVYFCASGSQNYGYTFGSGTRLTVV.